This T cell receptor (beta chain) was sequenced for a study of regulatory T cells in long-lasting Graves disease. Time point denoted: newly diagnosed GD, antithyroid drugs for less than 3 months. Extracted RNA from PBMCs served as the source of the TCR library. The CDR3 runs 17 residues. V lost 5 bases and J lost 1, with 21 bases in between. Germline-derived CDR1 and CDR2 are DFQATT and SNEGSKA (reference sequence). As concerns this clonotype: Its antigen is unidentified.

Through Arm-PCR of CDR3 regions and iRepertoire HTBI primers, TCR beta libraries were built. TCRdb re-analysed the multiplex PCR reads in MiXCR, keeping a single row per CDR3 protein. The data show about 440,000 distinct CDR3 sequences, about 15% seen once. Study outcomes and limitations: Possibly, too few samples lowered accuracy. Persistent disease preferred TRBV28, TRBJ1-2 and TRBJ2-5.

These data were also reused for a study on T cells in Graves' hyperthyroidism and ophthalmopathy. That report notes: TCR CDR3 regions were first amplified by RT-PCR with HTBI primers.

Sequenced here: peripheral blood mononuclear cells (PBMCs), sampled at new diagnosis, from a patient treated with antithyroid drugs. The source of this sequence is a woman in her thirties with Graves disease. The genes are TRBV20-1 and TRBJ1-5, with a possible D match to TRBD1 (5 bases). The CDR3 sequence is CSAYTPARDKSNQPQHF. The CDR3 DNA sequence: TGCAGTGCTTACACCCCCGCCAGGGATAAGAGCAATCAGCCCCAGCATTTT.